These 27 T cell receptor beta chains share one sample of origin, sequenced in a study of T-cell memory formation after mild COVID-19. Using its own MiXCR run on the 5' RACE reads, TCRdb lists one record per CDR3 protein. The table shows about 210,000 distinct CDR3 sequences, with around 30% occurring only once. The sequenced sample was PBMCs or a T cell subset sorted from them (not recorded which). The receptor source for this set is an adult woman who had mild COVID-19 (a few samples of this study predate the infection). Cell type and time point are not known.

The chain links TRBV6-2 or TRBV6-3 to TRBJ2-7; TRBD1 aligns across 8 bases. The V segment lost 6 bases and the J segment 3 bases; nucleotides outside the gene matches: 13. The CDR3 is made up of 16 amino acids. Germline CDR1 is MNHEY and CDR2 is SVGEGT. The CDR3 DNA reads TGTGCCAGCAGCAACGACAGGGGAGGAAACTACTACGAGCAGTACTTC. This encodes CASSNDRGGNYYEQYF.

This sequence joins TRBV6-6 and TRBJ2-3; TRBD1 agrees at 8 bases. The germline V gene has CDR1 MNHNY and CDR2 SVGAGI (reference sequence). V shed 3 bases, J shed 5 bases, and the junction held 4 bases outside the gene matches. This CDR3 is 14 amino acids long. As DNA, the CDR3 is TGTGCCAGCAGTTATTTAACAGGGGGAGATACGCAGTATTTT. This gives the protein CASSYLTGGDTQYF.

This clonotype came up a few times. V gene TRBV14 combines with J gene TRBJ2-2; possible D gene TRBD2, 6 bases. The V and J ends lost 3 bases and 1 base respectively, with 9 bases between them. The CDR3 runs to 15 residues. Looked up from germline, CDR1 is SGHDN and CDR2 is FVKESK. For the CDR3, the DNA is TGTGCCAGCAGCCACGTGGGACTGAACACCGGGGAGCTGTTTTTT. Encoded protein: CASSHVGLNTGELFF.

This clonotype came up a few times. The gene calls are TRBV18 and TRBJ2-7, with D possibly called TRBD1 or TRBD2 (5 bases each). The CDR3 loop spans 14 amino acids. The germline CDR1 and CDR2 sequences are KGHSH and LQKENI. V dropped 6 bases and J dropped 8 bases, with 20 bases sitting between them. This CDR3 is CASSRDRKGTQQYF. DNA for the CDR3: TGTGCCAGCTCTCGGGACCGAAAGGGGACCCAGCAGTACTTC.

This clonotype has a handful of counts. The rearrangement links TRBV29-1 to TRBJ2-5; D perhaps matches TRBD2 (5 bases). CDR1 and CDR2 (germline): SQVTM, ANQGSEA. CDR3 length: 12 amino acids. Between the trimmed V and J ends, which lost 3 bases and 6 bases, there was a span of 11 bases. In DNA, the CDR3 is TGCAGCGTTGAGTTGGGGAGCAAGACCCAGTACTTC. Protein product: CSVELGSKTQYF.

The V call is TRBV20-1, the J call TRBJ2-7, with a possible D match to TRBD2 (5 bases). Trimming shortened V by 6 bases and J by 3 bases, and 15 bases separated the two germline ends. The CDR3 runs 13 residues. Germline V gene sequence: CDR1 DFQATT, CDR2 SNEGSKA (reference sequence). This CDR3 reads CSAGRGSIYEQYF. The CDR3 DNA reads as TGCAGTGCCGGGCGCGGGTCAATCTACGAGCAGTACTTC.

The CDR3 here is CASSDGQGGYQPQHF. The CDR3 coding sequence is TGTGCCAGCAGTGACGGACAGGGGGGTTATCAGCCCCAGCATTTT. The chain recombines TRBV6-6 with TRBJ1-5; TRBD1 matches at 10 bases. With V trimmed by 5 bases and J by 5 bases, 6 bases remained unmatched. The germline V gene encodes CDR1 MNHNY and CDR2 SVGAGI (reference sequence). The length of the CDR3 is 15 residues.

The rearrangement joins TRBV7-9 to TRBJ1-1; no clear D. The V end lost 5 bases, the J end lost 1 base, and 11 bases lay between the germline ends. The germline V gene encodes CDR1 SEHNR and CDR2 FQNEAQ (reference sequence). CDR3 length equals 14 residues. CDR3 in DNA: TGTGCCAGCAGCGCCCTACAGAGGAACACTGAAGCTTTCTTT. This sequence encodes CASSALQRNTEAFF.

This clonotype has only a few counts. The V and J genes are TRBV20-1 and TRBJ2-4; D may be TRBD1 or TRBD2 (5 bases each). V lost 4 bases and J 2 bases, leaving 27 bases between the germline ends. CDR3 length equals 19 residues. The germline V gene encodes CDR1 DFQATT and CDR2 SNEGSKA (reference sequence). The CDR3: CSATFSGTADWRPKNIQYF. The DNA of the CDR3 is TGCAGTGCTACTTTCTCGGGGACCGCGGATTGGCGACCCAAAAACATTCAGTACTTC.

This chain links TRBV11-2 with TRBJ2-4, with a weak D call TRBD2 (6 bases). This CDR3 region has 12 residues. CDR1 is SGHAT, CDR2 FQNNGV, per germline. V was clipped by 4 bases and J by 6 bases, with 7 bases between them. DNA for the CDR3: TGTGCCAGCAGCTACGGGGGAAACATTCAGTACTTC. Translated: CASSYGGNIQYF.

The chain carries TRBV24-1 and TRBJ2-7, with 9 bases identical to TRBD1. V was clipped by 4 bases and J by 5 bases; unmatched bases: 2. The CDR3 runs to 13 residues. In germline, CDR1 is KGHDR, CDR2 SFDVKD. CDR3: CATSDWDRDEQYF. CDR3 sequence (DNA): TGTGCCACCAGTGACTGGGACAGGGACGAGCAGTACTTC.

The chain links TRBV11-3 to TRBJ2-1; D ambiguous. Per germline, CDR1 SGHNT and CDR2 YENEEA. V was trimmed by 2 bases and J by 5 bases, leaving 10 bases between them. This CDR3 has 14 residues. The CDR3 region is CASSLSYPNNEQFF. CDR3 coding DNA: TGTGCCAGCAGCTTATCCTATCCGAACAATGAGCAGTTCTTC.

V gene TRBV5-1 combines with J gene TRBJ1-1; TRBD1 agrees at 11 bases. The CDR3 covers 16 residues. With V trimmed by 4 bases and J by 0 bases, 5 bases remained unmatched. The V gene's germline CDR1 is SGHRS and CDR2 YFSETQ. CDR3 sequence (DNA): TGCGCCAGCAGCCCGGACAGGGGGCTTGTGAACACTGAAGCTTTCTTT. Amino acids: CASSPDRGLVNTEAFF.

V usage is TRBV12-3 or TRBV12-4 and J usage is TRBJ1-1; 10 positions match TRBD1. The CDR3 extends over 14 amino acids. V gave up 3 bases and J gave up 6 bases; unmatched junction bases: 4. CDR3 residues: CASSLGTGVSEAFF. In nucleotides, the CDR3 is TGTGCCAGCAGTTTGGGGACAGGGGTTTCTGAAGCTTTCTTT.

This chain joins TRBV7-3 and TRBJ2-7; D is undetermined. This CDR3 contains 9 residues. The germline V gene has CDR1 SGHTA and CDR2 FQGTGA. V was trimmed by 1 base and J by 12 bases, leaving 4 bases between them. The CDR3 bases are TGTGCCAGCAGCTTAAGTGGGTACTTC. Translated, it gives CASSLSGYF.

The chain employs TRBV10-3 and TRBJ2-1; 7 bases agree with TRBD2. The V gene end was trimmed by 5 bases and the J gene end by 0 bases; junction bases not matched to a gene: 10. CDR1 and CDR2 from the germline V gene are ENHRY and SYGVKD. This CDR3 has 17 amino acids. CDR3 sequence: CAISLLLARSSYNEQFF. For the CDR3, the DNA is TGTGCCATCAGTCTCCTACTAGCGAGAAGCTCCTACAATGAGCAGTTCTTC.

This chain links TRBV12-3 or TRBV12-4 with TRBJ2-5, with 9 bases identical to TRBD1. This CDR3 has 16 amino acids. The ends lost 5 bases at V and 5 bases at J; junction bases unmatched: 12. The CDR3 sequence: CASSLSSTGGRETQYF. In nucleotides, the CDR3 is TGTGCCAGCAGTCTATCCTCGACAGGGGGTAGGGAGACCCAGTACTTC.

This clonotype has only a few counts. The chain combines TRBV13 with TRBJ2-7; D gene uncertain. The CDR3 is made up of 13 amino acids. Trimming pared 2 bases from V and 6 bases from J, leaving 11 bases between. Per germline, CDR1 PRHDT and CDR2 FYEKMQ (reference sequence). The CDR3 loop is CASSLSPPVEQYF. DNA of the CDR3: TGTGCCAGCAGCTTATCCCCACCGGTCGAGCAGTACTTC.

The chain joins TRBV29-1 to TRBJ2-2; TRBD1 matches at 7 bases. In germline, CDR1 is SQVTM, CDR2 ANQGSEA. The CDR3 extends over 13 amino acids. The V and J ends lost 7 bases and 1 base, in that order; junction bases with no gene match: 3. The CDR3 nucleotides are TGCAGCGCAAGACAGGGGAACACCGGGGAGCTGTTTTTT. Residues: CSARQGNTGELFF.

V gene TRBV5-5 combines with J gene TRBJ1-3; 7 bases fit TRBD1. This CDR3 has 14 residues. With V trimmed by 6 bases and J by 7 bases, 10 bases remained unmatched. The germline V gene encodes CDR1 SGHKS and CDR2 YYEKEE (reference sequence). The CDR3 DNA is TGTGCCAGCACAGGACCCGGGACAGCCAACACCATATATTTT. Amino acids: CASTGPGTANTIYF.

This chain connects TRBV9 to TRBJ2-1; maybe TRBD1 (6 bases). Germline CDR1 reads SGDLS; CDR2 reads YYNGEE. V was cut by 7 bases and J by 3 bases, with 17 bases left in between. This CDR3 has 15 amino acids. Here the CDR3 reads CASSSTGGGYNEQFF. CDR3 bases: TGTGCCAGCTCTTCGACAGGAGGAGGCTACAATGAGCAGTTCTTC.

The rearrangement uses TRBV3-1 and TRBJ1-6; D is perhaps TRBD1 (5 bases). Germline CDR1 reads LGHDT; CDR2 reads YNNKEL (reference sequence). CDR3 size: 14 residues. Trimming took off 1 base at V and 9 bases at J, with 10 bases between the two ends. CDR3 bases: TGTGCCAGCAGCCAAGGGTGGGGGAGTTCACCCCTCCACTTT. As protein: CASSQGWGSSPLHF.

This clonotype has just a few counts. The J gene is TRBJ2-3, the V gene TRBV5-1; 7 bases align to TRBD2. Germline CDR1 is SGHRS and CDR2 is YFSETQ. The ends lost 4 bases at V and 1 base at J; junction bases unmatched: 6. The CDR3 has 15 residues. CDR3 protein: CASSPFGGGTDTQYF. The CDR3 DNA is TGCGCCAGCAGCCCGTTTGGGGGGGGCACAGATACGCAGTATTTT.

For the CDR3, the DNA is TGTGCCAGCAGCAGCAGGGTCCCTGAAGCTTTCTTT. Translation gives CASSSRVPEAFF. The chain recombines TRBV7-6 with TRBJ1-1, with D tentatively TRBD1 (5 bases). Trimming took off 5 bases at V and 6 bases at J, with 10 bases between the two ends. The CDR3 extends over 12 amino acids. In germline, CDR1 is SGHVS, CDR2 FNYEAQ.

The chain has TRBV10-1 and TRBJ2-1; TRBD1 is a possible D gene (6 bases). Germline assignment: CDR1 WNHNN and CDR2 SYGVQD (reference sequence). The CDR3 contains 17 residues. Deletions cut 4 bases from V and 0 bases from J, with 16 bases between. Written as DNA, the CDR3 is TGCGCCAGCAGTGGAGACAGGCCTACCCTCTCCTACAATGAGCAGTTCTTC. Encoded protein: CASSGDRPTLSYNEQFF.

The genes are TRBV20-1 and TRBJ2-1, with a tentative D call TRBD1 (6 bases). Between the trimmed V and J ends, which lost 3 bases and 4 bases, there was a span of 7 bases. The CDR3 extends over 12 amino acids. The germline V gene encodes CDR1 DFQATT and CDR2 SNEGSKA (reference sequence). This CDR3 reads CSASQGYNEQFF. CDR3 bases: TGCAGTGCTAGTCAGGGGTACAATGAGCAGTTCTTC.

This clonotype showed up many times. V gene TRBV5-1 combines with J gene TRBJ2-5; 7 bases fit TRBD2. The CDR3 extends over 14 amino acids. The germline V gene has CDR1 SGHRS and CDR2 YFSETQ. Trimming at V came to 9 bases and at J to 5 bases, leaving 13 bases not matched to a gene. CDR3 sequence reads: CATALLAPRETQYF. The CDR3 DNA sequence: TGCGCCACCGCCCTACTAGCGCCGAGGGAGACCCAGTACTTC. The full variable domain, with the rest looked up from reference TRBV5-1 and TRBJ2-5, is KAGVTQTPRYLIKTRGQQVTLSCSPISGHRSVSWYQQTPGQGLQFLFEYFSETQRNKGNFPGRFSGRQFSNSRSEMNVSTLELGDSALYLCATALLAPRETQYFGPGTRLLVL.